This note documents a single TCR beta chain sequence. Its antigen remains unidentified. This specimen belongs to a study of CD8+CD57+ T cells in acquired aplastic anemia. Study as a whole: Sorted CD4+ and CD8+ cells yielded DNA averaging around 3.5 ug. Sequencing produced an average of about 11 million reads per healthy donor for CD4+ cells.

Genomic DNA was employed as the template in profiling TCR beta VDJ and CDR3. TCRdb re-analysed the reads in MiXCR, keeping a single row per CDR3 protein. This sample has a few hundred thousand distinct CDR3 sequences; 65% to 80% occur once, and the top ten carry under 5%. V lost 5 bases, J lost 9 bases, and 9 bases stayed unmatched. CDR3 length: 13 residues. Study-level findings and limits: Roughly 28 was the count of CD8+ CDR3 sequences that patients shared with controls. In CD8+ cells, Simpson's diversity showed no significant difference between patients and controls.

The chain employs TRBV12-3 or TRBV12-4 and TRBJ1-2; 7 bases are shared with TRBD1. Sequences were obtained from sorted CD4+, CD8+, or CD8+CD57+ T cells (not recorded which) from PBMCs. This clonotype was obtained from a human donor in good health, serving as a control. The CDR3 sequence: CASSTGTVLSYTF. CDR3 in DNA: TGTGCCAGCAGTACCGGGACAGTCTTGAGCTACACCTTC.